Presented here are 15 T cell receptor beta chains from one specimen sequenced in a study of cytomegalovirus exposure and HLA in healthy donors. Researchers ran the PCR with 60 Vbeta and 13 Jbeta primers. Sequencing was performed with immunoSEQ multiplex PCR; in TCRdb, only in-frame clones are kept and a portion is missing. The table has about 98,000 clones, about 83% seen once. Sequencing used PBMCs. These TCRs come from a man in his 60s in good health and CMV-seropositive.

The J gene is TRBJ2-3, the V gene TRBV15, with TRBD2 identical over 11 bases. Germline lookup yields CDR1 LNHNV and CDR2 YYDKDF (reference sequence). V lost 0 bases, J lost 0 bases, and 8 bases stayed unmatched. The CDR3 runs to 19 residues. CDR3 amino acids: CATSRDRASGGFSTDTQYF. CDR3 nucleotide sequence: TGTGCCACCAGCAGAGATCGGGCTAGCGGGGGGTTTAGCACAGATACGCAGTATTTT. The entire variable domain, with the rest obtained from reference TRBV15 and TRBJ2-3, is as follows: DAMVIQNPRYQVTQFGKPVTLSCSQTLNHNVMYWYQQKSSQAPKLLFHYYDKDFNNEADTPDNFQSRRPNTSFCFLDIRSPGLGDTAMYLCATSRDRASGGFSTDTQYFGPGTRLTVL.

The chain combines TRBV28 with TRBJ2-5, with TRBD1 as a possible D gene (5 bases). This CDR3 comprises 17 residues. Germline CDR1 and CDR2: MDHEN and SYDVKM. Trimming left V 6 bases short and J 5 bases short, with 25 bases between. The CDR3 loop reads CASSPIGLSRVRETQYF. In DNA form, the CDR3 reads TGTGCCAGCAGCCCTATAGGGCTTTCCAGGGTCCGGGAGACCCAGTACTTC.

This chain joins TRBV9 and TRBJ1-3; possibly TRBD1 for D (6 bases). The CDR3 totals 16 residues. Looked up from germline, CDR1 is SGDLS and CDR2 is YYNGEE. The V end was cut by 3 bases, the J end by 3 bases, with 16 bases between. The CDR3 sequence is CASSERGRGFGNTIYF. In DNA, the CDR3 is TGTGCCAGCAGCGAGAGGGGGAGGGGCTTTGGAAACACCATATATTTT.

The J gene is TRBJ2-1, the V gene TRBV5-1; D gene unclear. The CDR3 is made up of 13 amino acids. Trimming stripped 3 bases from V and 4 bases from J, with 8 bases between. Germline-derived CDR1 and CDR2 are SGHRS and YFSETQ. The CDR3 loop reads CASSSGWYNEQFF. The DNA of the CDR3 is TGCGCCAGCAGCTCCGGGTGGTACAATGAGCAGTTCTTC.

CDR3 sequence: CASRQSAGAYYEQYF. In nucleotides, the CDR3 is TGTGCCAGCAGGCAATCGGCAGGGGCTTACTACGAGCAGTACTTC. V and J are TRBV27 and TRBJ2-5, with a weak D call TRBD1 (6 bases). The J call may be incorrect, as the DNA end agrees better with TRBJ2-7. CDR3 length: 15 residues. The germline V gene encodes CDR1 MNHEY and CDR2 SMNVEV (reference sequence).

CDR3 amino acids: CASSGAIGVGEQYF. The CDR3 nucleotides read TGTGCCAGCAGCGGCGCAATCGGGGTTGGTGAGCAGTACTTC. The chain recombines TRBV7-2 with TRBJ2-7, with a possible D match to TRBD2 (5 bases). This CDR3 has 14 residues. Germline CDR1 SGHTA, CDR2 FQGNSA. V shed 5 bases and J shed 7 bases, with 18 bases lying between them. Looking up the rest from reference TRBV7-2 and TRBJ2-7 gives the full variable domain: GAGVSQSPSNKVTEKGKDVELRCDPISGHTALYWYRQSLGQGLEFLIYFQGNSAPDKSGLPSDRFSAERTGGSVSTLTIQRTQQEDSAVYLCASSGAIGVGEQYFGPGTRLTVT.

This clone was observed once. The gene calls are TRBV12-2 and TRBJ1-2; the table gives TRBD1 as D, unverified against the DNA. TRBV12-2 is a listed pseudogene. There are 12 residues in the CDR3. The CDR3 nucleotides are TGTGCAAGTCGCTTGAGGGGGCCTGGCTACACCTTC. This sequence encodes CASRLRGPGYTF.

V and J are TRBV7-3 and TRBJ2-7, with D perhaps matching TRBD2 (5 bases). CDR1 SGHTA and CDR2 FQGTGA come from the germline V gene. The V and J ends lost 7 bases and 4 bases respectively, with 14 bases between them. The CDR3 extends over 13 amino acids. The CDR3 DNA is TGTGCCAGCACCCTTGCCCCGGGGTACGAGCAGTACTTC. Amino acids: CASTLAPGYEQYF.

This clone has only a few counts. The chain recombines TRBV6-5 with TRBJ1-6; D uncertain. The CDR3 spans 12 residues. Germline assignment: CDR1 MNHEY and CDR2 SVGAGI. The V end was cut by 2 bases, the J end by 6 bases, with 2 bases between. Here the CDR3 DNA reads TGTGCCAGCAGTTACCTTAATTCACCCCTCCACTTT. It translates to CASSYLNSPLHF.

This chain links TRBV27 with TRBJ2-2; TRBD2 matches 8 bases. CDR3 length equals 15 residues. From germline, CDR1 is MNHEY and CDR2 SMNVEV (reference sequence). V gave up 6 bases and J gave up 2 bases; unmatched junction bases: 5. The CDR3 sequence is CASRERGRNTGELFF. Here the CDR3 DNA reads TGTGCCAGCAGAGAGCGGGGGCGAAACACCGGGGAGCTGTTTTTT.

This sequence joins TRBV18 and TRBJ2-7; 9 bases agree with TRBD1. After removal of 2 bases from V and 3 bases from J, the junction contained 5 bases not matched to a gene. The germline gives CDR1 KGHSH, CDR2 LQKENI. The CDR3 sequence is 15 residues long. The CDR3 DNA reads TGTGCCAGCTCACCAACAGGGGGCGGGGGCTACGAGCAGTACTTC. Protein sequence: CASSPTGGGGYEQYF.

V and J are TRBV6-6 and TRBJ2-2; possibly TRBD1 for D (5 bases). Trimming took off 2 bases at V and 4 bases at J, with 8 bases between the two ends. The CDR3 sequence is 14 residues long. Germline V lookup: CDR1 MNHNY, CDR2 SVGAGI (reference sequence). The DNA of the CDR3 is TGTGCCAGCAGTTACACAGGAAGCACCGGGGAGCTGTTTTTT. The encoded protein is CASSYTGSTGELFF.

The genes are TRBV6-5 and TRBJ1-1; 7 bases are shared with TRBD1. The CDR3 is 14 residues long. Germline assignment: CDR1 MNHEY and CDR2 SVGAGI. J was trimmed by 10 bases and V by 6 bases; bases with no gene match: 14. The CDR3 bases are TGTGCCAGCAGATACGCCTACAGGGACAGTGGAGCTTTCTTT. Its protein product is CASRYAYRDSGAFF.

This chain links TRBV7-9 with TRBJ2-3; tentatively, D is TRBD1 (6 bases). V was pared by 3 bases and J by 9 bases, with 13 bases between. The CDR3 contains 13 residues. Germline lookup yields CDR1 SEHNR and CDR2 FQNEAQ (reference sequence). This chain's CDR3 is CASSLETGGTQYF. The CDR3 DNA is TGTGCCAGCAGCTTGGAGACAGGAGGAACGCAGTATTTT. The full variable domain, with the rest looked up from reference TRBV7-9 and TRBJ2-3, is DTGVSQNPRHKITKRGQNVTFRCDPISEHNRLYWYRQTLGQGPEFLTYFQNEAQLEKSRLLSDRFSAERPKGSFSTLEIQRTEQGDSAMYLCASSLETGGTQYFGPGTRLTVL.

The rearrangement uses TRBV19 and TRBJ1-5, with unresolved D. The CDR3 has 14 residues. The ends were cut back, 3 bases at V and 4 bases at J, with 10 bases in the middle. Looked up from germline, CDR1 is LNHDA and CDR2 is SQIVND (reference sequence). CDR3 amino acids: CASSIAAANQPQHF. In nucleotides, the CDR3 is TGTGCCAGTAGTATTGCGGCGGCGAATCAGCCCCAGCATTTT.